The 12 T cell receptor beta chains given below trace back to one sample, sequenced in a study of blood T cell repertoires in COVID-19. Profiling relied on immunoSEQ multiplex PCR, and the TCRdb table lists in-frame clones only, not all of them. The sample has some 290,000 clones; roughly 93% are singletons. The sample taken for sequencing was PBMCs or T cells enriched from blood (not recorded which). These receptors all come from a middle-aged woman with acute COVID-19.

Turning to this clone: One end of the junction does not line up with germline, which may come from a read error. V is TRBV7-8 and J is TRBJ1-2, with D tentatively TRBD1 (6 bases). The germline V gene encodes CDR1 SGHVS and CDR2 FQNEAQ. This CDR3 region has 14 residues. CDR3 sequence (DNA): TGTGCCAGCAGCCTAGCAGGACAGAACTATGGCTACACCTTC. Its translation is CASSLAGQNYGYTF.

The rearrangement uses TRBV29-1 and TRBJ1-6; no firm D call. CDR1 is SQVTM and CDR2 is ANQGSEA in the germline V gene. CDR3 length: 13 amino acids. Trimming removed 7 bases from V and 1 base from J, with 8 bases in between. This chain's CDR3 is CSARRSYNSPLHF. The CDR3 nucleotides are TGCAGCGCCCGGAGATCCTATAATTCACCCCTCCACTTT.

The V call is TRBV21-1, the J call TRBJ1-1. TRBV21-1 counts as a pseudogene. The CDR3 has 12 amino acids. The CDR3 bases are TGTGCCAGCAGCAAGTGTTTCGTTGAAGCTTTCTTT. It specifies CASSKCFVEAFF.

In this sample, this clone turned up once. The chain employs TRBV7-8 and TRBJ1-3; D not resolved. Per the germline V gene, CDR1 is SGHVS and CDR2 is FQNEAQ. The V and J ends lost 2 bases and 4 bases respectively, with 12 bases between them. CDR3 length: 15 amino acids. The CDR3 DNA follows: TGTGCCAGCAGCTTATACCGAGGCTTAGGAAACACCATATATTTT. The encoded protein is CASSLYRGLGNTIYF.

The chain recombines TRBV18 with TRBJ1-1; D is unresolved. This CDR3 region has 12 residues. V lost 4 bases and J 1 base, leaving 4 bases between the germline ends. Germline loops: CDR1 KGHSH, CDR2 LQKENI. CDR3 DNA: TGTGCCAGCTCACGCGGGAACACTGAAGCTTTCTTT. This encodes CASSRGNTEAFF.

This clone was counted between two and nine times. The chain is built from TRBV27 and TRBJ2-7; D is undetermined. The germline V and J ends were trimmed by 6 bases and 4 bases, with 7 bases remaining between them. The CDR3 length is 11 residues. CDR1 MNHEY and CDR2 SMNVEV come from the germline V gene (reference sequence). Here the CDR3 reads CASSNFYEQYF. DNA for the CDR3: TGTGCCAGCAGCAATTTTTACGAGCAGTACTTC.

J is TRBJ2-2 and V is TRBV18; D unclear. Germline V lookup: CDR1 KGHSH, CDR2 LQKENI. Trimming took 6 bases from V and 5 from J, leaving 7 bases between them. The CDR3 runs 12 residues. CDR3 loop: CASSTSTGELFF. The CDR3 coding sequence is TGTGCCAGCTCCACTTCAACCGGGGAGCTGTTTTTT.

The chain has TRBV4-2 and TRBJ2-3, with TRBD1 as a possible D gene (6 bases). Per the germline V gene, CDR1 is LGHNA and CDR2 is YNFKEQ. V was cut by 1 base and J by 2 bases, with 13 bases left in between. CDR3 length equals 16 residues. The CDR3 is CASSQVDRSTTDTQYF. The CDR3 DNA reads as TGTGCCAGCAGCCAAGTCGACAGGAGCACCACAGATACGCAGTATTTT.

The table lists this clone with a count of one. This chain uses TRBV29-1 with TRBJ2-7; 15 nucleotides align to TRBD2. V shed 7 bases and J 3 bases; nucleotides not matched to a gene: 7. In germline, CDR1 is SQVTM, CDR2 ANQGSEA. The CDR3 is made up of 15 amino acids. Here the CDR3 reads CSAGTSGRKVYEQYF. CDR3 nucleotides: TGCAGCGCAGGGACTAGCGGGAGGAAGGTCTACGAGCAGTACTTC.

V usage is TRBV2 and J usage is TRBJ2-7; a possible D gene is TRBD2 (7 bases). The V end lost 8 bases, the J end lost 3 bases, and 20 bases lay between the germline ends. The V gene's germline CDR1 is SNHLY and CDR2 FYNNEI. This CDR3 has 15 residues. The CDR3 is CASGKGGTPNYEQYF. The CDR3 DNA follows: TGTGCCAGCGGAAAGGGGGGGACCCCCAACTACGAGCAGTACTTC.

CDR3 bases: TGTGCCAGCAGCCAAGCGACGGGAGGGCCCCGGTATGGCTACACCTTC. Protein sequence: CASSQATGGPRYGYTF. The chain is built from TRBV3-1 (or the pseudogene TRBV3-2) and TRBJ1-2; no definite D call. In germline, CDR1 is LGHDT, CDR2 YNNKEL (reference sequence). The CDR3 consists of 16 residues. Between the trimmed V and J ends, which lost 1 base and 5 bases, there was a span of 17 bases.

The chain recombines TRBV10-1 with TRBJ1-2; the match to TRBD1 covers 8 bases. V shed 11 bases and J 7 bases; nucleotides not matched to a gene: 6. The germline V gene has CDR1 WNHNN and CDR2 SYGVQD (reference sequence). The CDR3 totals 11 residues. CDR3 residues: CAHPGTGGYTF. The CDR3 bases are TGCGCCCACCCCGGGACAGGTGGCTACACCTTC.